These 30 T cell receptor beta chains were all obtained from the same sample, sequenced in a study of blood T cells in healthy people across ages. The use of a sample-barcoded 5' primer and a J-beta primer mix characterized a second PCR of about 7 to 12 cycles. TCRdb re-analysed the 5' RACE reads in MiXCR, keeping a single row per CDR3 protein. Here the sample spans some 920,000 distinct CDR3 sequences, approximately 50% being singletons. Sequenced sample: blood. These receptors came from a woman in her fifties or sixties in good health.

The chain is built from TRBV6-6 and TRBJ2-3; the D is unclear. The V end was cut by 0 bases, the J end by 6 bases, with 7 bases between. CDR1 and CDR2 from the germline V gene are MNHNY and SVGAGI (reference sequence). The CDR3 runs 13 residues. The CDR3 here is CASSYSSVDTQYF. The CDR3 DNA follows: TGTGCCAGCAGTTACTCTTCCGTCGATACGCAGTATTTT.

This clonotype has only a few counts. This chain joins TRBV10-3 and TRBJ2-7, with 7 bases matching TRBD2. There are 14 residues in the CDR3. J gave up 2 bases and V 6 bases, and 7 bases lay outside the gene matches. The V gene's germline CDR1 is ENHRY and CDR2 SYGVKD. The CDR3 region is CAIRVAGSAYEQYF. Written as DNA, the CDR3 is TGTGCCATCAGGGTAGCGGGTTCGGCCTACGAGCAGTACTTC.

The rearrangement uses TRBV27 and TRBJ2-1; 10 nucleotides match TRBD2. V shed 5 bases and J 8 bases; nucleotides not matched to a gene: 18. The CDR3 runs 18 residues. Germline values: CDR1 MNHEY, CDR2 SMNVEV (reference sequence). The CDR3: CASSPGGSGLAGEDEQFF. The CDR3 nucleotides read TGTGCCAGCAGTCCAGGGGGCTCTGGGCTAGCGGGAGAGGATGAGCAGTTCTTC.

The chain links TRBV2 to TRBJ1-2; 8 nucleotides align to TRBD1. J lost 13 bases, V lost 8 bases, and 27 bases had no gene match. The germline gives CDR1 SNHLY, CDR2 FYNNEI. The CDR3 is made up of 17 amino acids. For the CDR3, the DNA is TGTGCCAGCGCACCGAACACCGTACCCGACACAGGGGGAGGGATCACCTTC. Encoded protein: CASAPNTVPDTGGGITF.

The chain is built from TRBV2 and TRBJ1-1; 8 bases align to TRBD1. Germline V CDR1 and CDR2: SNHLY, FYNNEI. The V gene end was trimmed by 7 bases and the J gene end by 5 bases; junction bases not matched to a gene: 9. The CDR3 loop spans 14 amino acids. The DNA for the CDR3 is TGTGCCAGCACTGCCCGGACAGGGTATACTGAAGCTTTCTTT. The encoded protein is CASTARTGYTEAFF.

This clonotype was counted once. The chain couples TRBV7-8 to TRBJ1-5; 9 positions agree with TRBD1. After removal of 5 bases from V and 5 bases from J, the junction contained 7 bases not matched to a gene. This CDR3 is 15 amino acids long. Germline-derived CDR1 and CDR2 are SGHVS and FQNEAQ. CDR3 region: CASSAGRTGDQPQHF. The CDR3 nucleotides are TGTGCCAGCAGCGCTGGGAGGACAGGGGATCAGCCCCAGCATTTT.

The chain's CDR3 is CASSRDSDWGGYTF. DNA of the CDR3: TGTGCCAGCAGCCGGGACAGTGACTGGGGGGGCTACACCTTC. The genes are TRBV12-3 or TRBV12-4 and TRBJ1-2, with TRBD1 matching 7 bases. The CDR3 runs 14 residues. V was pared by 6 bases and J by 8 bases, with 12 bases of the junction left unmatched.

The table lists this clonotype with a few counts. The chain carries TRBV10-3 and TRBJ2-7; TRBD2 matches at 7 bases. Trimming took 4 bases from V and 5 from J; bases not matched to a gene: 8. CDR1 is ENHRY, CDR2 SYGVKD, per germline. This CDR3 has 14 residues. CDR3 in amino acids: CAISGGSRLHEQYF. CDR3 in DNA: TGTGCCATCAGTGGCGGGAGCCGCCTCCACGAGCAGTACTTC.

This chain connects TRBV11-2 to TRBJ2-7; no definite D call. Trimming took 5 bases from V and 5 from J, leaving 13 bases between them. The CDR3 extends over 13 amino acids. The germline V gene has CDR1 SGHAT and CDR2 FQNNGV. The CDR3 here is CASSRAVAHEQYF. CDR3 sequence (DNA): TGTGCCAGCAGCCGAGCTGTGGCCCACGAGCAGTACTTC.

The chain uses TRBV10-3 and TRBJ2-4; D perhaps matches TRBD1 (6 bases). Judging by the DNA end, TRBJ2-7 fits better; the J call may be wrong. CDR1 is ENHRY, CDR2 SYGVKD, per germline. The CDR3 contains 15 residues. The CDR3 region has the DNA TGTGCCATCAGTGGGGCTTACAGGGAGTGGGGCGAGCAGTACTTC. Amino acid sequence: CAISGAYREWGEQYF.

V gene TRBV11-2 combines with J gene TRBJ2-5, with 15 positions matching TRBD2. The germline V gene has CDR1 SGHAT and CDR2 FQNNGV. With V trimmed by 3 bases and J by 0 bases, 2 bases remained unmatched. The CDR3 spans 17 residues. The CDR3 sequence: CASSLGTSGRHQETQYF. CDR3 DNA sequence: TGTGCCAGCAGCTTGGGGACTAGCGGGAGGCACCAAGAGACCCAGTACTTC.

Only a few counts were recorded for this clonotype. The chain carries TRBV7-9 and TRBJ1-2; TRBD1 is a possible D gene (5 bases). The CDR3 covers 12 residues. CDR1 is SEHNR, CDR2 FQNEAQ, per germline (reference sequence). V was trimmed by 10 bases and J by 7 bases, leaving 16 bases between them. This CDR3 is CATVYFGGGYTF. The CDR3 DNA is TGTGCCACCGTCTACTTCGGGGGTGGCTACACCTTC.

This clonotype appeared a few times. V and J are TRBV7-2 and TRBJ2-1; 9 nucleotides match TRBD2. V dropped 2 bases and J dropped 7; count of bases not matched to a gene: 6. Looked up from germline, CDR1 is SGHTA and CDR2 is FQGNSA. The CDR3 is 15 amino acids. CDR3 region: CASSLHSGSTNEQFF. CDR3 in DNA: TGTGCCAGCAGCTTACATAGCGGGAGTACAAATGAGCAGTTCTTC.

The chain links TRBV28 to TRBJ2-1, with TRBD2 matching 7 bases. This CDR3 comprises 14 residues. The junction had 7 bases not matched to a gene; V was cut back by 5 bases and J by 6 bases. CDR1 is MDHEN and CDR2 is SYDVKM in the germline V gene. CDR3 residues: CASSPGLWGNEQFF. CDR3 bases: TGTGCCAGCAGTCCGGGACTATGGGGCAATGAGCAGTTCTTC.

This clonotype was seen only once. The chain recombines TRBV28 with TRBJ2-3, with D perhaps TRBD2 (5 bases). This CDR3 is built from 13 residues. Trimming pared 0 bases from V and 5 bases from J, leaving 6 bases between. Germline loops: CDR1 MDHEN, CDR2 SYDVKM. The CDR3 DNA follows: TGTGCCAGCAGTTTATGGAGGGTAGATACGCAGTATTTT. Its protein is CASSLWRVDTQYF. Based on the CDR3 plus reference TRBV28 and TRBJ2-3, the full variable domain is DVKVTQSSRYLVKRTGEKVFLECVQDMDHENMFWYRQDPGLGLRLIYFSYDVKMKEKGDIPEGYSVSREKKERFSLILESASTNQTSMYLCASSLWRVDTQYFGPGTRLTVL.

CDR3 residues: CASSQDRLAGGLVIQYF. The CDR3 coding sequence is TGCGCCAGCAGCCAAGATAGACTAGCGGGAGGGCTCGTCATTCAGTACTTC. The genes are TRBV4-1 and TRBJ2-5, with TRBD2 matching 14 bases. With the DNA end fitting TRBJ2-4 better, the J assignment may be wrong. This CDR3 is built from 17 residues. CDR1 is MGHRA and CDR2 is YSYEKL in the germline V gene.

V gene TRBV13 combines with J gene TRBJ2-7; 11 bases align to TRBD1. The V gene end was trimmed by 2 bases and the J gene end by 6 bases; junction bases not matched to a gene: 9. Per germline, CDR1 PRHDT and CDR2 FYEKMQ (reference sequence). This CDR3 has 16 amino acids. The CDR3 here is CASSLSGTGGTGEQYF. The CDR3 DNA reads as TGTGCCAGCAGCTTAAGCGGGACAGGGGGTACTGGCGAGCAGTACTTC. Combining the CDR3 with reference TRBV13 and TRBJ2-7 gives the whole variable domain AAGVIQSPRHLIKEKRETATLKCYPIPRHDTVYWYQQGPGQDPQFLISFYEKMQSDKGSIPDRFSAQQFSDYHSELNMSSLELGDSALYFCASSLSGTGGTGEQYFGPGTRLTVT.

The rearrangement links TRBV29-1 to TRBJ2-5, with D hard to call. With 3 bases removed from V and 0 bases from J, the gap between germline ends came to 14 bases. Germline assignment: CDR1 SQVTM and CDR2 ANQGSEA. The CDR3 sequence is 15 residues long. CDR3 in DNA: TGCAGCGTTGATGGTTCGAGTGGGGACCAAGAGACCCAGTACTTC. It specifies CSVDGSSGDQETQYF.

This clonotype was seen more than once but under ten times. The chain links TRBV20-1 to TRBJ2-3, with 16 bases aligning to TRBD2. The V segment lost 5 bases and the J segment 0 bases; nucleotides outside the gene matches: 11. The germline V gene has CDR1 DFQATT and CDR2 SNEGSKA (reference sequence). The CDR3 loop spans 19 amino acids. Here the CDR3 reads CSAYPGLAGGKLSTDTQYF. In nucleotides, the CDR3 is TGCAGTGCTTATCCGGGACTAGCGGGAGGGAAACTAAGCACAGATACGCAGTATTTT.

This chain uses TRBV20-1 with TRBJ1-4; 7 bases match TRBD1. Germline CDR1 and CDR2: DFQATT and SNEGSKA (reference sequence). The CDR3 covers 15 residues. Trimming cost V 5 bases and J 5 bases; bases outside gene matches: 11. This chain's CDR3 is CSARKGGQKNEKLFF. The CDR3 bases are TGCAGTGCTCGGAAGGGGGGACAGAAGAATGAAAAACTGTTTTTT.

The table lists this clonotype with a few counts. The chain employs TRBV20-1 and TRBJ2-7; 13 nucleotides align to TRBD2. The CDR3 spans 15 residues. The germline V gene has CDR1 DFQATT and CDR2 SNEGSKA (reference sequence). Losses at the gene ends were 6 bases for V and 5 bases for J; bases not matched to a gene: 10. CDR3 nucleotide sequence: TGCAGTGCGTCGGGACTAGCGGGGACTTCCCACGAGCAGTACTTC. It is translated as CSASGLAGTSHEQYF.

The CDR3 nucleotides read TGTGCCAGCAGCCGAAGAGACAGTTCCTATGGCTACACCTTC. As protein: CASSRRDSSYGYTF. The chain recombines TRBV3-1 with TRBJ1-2, with D maybe TRBD1 (5 bases). The V end was cut by 4 bases, the J end by 4 bases, with 13 bases between. This CDR3 comprises 14 residues. Germline CDR1 and CDR2: LGHDT and YNNKEL (reference sequence).

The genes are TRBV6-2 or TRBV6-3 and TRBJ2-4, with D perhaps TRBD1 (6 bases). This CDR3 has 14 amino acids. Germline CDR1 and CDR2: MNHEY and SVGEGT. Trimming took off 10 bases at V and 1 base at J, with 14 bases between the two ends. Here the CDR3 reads CATRDIAAKNIQYF. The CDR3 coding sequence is TGTGCCACCCGGGACATAGCTGCCAAAAACATTCAGTACTTC.

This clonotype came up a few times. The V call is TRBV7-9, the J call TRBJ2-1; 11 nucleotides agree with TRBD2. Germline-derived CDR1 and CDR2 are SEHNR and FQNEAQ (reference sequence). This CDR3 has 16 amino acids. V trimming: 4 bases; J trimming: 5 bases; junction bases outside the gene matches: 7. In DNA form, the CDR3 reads TGTGCCAGCAGCTCAACAAAGACTAGCGGGGACAATGAGCAGTTCTTC. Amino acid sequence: CASSSTKTSGDNEQFF.

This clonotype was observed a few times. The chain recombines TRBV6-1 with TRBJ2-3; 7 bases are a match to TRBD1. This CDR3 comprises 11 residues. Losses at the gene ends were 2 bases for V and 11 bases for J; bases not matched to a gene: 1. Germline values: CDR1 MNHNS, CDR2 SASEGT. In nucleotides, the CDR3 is TGTGCCAGCAGTGAACAGGGGGTGCAGTATTTT. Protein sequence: CASSEQGVQYF.

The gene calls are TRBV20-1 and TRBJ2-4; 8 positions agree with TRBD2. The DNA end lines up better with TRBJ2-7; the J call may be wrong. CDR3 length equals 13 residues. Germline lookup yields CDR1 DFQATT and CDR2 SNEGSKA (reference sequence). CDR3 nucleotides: TGCAGTGCTCGCCGGACTAGCATCTACGAGCAGTACTTC. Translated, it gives CSARRTSIYEQYF.

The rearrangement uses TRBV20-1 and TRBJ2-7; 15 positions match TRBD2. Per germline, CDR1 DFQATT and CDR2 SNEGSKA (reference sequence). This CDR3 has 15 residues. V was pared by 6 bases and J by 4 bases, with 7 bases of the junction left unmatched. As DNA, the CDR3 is TGCAGTGCCGGGGGACTAGCGGGAGGAGGGTACGAGCAGTACTTC. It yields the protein CSAGGLAGGGYEQYF.

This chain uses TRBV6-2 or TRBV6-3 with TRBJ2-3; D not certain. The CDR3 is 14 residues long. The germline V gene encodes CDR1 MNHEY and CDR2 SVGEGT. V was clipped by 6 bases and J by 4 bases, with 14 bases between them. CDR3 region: CASSPTPTPDTQYF. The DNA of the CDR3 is TGTGCCAGCAGCCCCACACCCACCCCAGATACGCAGTATTTT.

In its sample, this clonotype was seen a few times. CDR3 DNA sequence: TGCGCCAGCAGCACTCGACTAGCGGGATCCTACGAGCAGTACTTC. Translated: CASSTRLAGSYEQYF. This chain joins TRBV5-1 and TRBJ2-7; 11 nucleotides match TRBD2. Germline lookup yields CDR1 SGHRS and CDR2 YFSETQ. With V trimmed by 4 bases and J by 1 base, 4 bases remained unmatched. The CDR3 runs 15 residues.

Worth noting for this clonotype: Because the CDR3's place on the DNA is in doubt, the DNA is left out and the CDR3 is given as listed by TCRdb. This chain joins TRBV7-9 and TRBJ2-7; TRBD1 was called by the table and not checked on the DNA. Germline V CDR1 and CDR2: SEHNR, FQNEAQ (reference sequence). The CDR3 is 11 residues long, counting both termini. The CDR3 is CASSFGQGAYF.